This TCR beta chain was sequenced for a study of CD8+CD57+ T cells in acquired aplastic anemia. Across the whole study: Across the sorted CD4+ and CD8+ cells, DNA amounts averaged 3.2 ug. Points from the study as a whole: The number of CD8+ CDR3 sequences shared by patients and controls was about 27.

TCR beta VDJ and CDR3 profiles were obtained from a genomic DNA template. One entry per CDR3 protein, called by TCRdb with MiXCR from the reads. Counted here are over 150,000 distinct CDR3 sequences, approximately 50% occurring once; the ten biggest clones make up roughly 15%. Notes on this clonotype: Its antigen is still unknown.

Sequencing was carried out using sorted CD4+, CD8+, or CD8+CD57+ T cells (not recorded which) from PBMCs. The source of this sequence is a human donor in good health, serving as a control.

CDR3 in DNA: TGTGCCAGCAGCTCTACAAAGGGGGTATACACTGAAGCTTTCTTT. This sequence encodes CASSSTKGVYTEAFF. The V call is TRBV7-9, the J call TRBJ1-1, with D tentatively TRBD1 (6 bases). The V gene lost 4 bases and the J gene lost 3 bases, with 15 bases spanning the gap. Per the germline V gene, CDR1 is SEHNR and CDR2 is FQNEAQ (reference sequence). The CDR3 extends over 15 amino acids.